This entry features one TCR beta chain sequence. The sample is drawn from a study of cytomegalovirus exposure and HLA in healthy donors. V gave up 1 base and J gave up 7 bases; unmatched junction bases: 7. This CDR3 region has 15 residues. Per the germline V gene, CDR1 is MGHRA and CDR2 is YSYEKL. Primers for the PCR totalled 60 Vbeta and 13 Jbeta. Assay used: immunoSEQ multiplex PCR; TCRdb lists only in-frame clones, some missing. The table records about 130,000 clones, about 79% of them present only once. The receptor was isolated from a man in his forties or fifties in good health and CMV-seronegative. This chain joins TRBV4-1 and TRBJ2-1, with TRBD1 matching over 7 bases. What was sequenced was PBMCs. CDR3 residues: CASSQVSTGVNEQFF. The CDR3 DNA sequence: TGCGCCAGCAGCCAAGTTAGCACAGGGGTGAATGAGCAGTTCTTC.